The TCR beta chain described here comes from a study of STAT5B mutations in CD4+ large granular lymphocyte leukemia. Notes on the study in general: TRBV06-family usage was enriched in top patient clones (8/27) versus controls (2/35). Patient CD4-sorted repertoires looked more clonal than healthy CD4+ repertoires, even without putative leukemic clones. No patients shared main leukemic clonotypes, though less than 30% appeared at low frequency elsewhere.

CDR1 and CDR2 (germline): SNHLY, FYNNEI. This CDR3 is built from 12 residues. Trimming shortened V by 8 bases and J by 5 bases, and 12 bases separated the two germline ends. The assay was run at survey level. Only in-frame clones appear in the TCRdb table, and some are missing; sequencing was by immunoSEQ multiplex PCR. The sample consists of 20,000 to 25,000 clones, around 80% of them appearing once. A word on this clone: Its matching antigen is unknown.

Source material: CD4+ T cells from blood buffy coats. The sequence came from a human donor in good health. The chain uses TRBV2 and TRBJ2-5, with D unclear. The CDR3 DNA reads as TGTGCCAGCGAATTGGGGATGGAGACCCAGTACTTC. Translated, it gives CASELGMETQYF.